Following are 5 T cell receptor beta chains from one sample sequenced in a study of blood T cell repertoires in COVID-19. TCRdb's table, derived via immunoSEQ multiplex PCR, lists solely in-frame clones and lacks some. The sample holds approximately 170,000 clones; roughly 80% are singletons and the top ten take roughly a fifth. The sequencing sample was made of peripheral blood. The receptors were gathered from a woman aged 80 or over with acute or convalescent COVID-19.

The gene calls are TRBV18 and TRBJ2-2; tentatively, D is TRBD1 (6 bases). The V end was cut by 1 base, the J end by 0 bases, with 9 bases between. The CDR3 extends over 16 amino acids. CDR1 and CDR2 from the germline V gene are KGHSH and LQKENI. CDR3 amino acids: CASSPLGTPNTGELFF. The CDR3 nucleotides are TGTGCCAGCTCACCACTCGGGACACCGAACACCGGGGAGCTGTTTTTT. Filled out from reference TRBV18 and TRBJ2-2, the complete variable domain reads NAGVMQNPRHLVRRRGQEARLRCSPMKGHSHVYWYRQLPEEGLKFMVYLQKENIIDESGMPKERFSAEFPKEGPSILRIQQVVRGDSAAYFCASSPLGTPNTGELFFGEGSRLTVL.

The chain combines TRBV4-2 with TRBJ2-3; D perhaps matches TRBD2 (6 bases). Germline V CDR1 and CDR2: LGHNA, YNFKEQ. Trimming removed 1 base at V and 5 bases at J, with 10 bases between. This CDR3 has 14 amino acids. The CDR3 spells CASSQGVSGDTQYF. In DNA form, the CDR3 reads TGTGCCAGCAGCCAAGGGGTTAGCGGAGATACGCAGTATTTT.

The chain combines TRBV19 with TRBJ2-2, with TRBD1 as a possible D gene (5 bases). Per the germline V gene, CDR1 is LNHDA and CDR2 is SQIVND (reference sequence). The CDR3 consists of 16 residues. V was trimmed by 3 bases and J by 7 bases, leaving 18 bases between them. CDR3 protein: CASSMRQGPPGGELFF. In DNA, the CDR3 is TGTGCCAGTAGTATGAGGCAGGGTCCCCCAGGCGGGGAGCTGTTTTTT.

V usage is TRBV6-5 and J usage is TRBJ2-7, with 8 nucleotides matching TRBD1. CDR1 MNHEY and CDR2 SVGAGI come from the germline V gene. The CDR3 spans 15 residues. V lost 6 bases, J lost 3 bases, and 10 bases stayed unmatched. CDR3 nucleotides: TGTGCCAGCAGAAAAGGACAGGGACGGTACTACGAGCAGTACTTC. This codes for CASRKGQGRYYEQYF.

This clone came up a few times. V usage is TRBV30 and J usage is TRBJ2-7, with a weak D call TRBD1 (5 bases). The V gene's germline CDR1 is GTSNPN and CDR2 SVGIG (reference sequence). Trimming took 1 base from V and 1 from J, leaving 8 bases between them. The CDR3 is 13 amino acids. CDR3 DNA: TGTGCCTGGAGTGGACAGCTGTCCTACGAGCAGTACTTC. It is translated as CAWSGQLSYEQYF.